The 21 T cell receptor beta chains below come from one sample, sequenced in a study of blood T cell repertoires in COVID-19. Assay: immunoSEQ multiplex PCR; the TCRdb copy retains only in-frame clones and omits some. The data show about 76,000 clones, with around 88% seen just once and around 7.9% held by the top ten. The specimen was peripheral blood. All receptors derive from a man under 40 with acute or convalescent COVID-19.

The sample holds one count of this clone. This chain uses TRBV6-5 with TRBJ1-1; possible D gene TRBD1, 6 bases. The V end lost 4 bases, the J end lost 1 base, and 10 bases lay between the germline ends. CDR1 MNHEY and CDR2 SVGAGI come from the germline V gene. The CDR3 extends over 14 amino acids. The DNA of the CDR3 is TGTGCCAGCAGTTCCCCAGGGGAGAACACTGAAGCTTTCTTT. Its protein is CASSSPGENTEAFF.

V and J are TRBV5-6 and TRBJ2-7, with D perhaps matching TRBD1 (7 bases). V lost 4 bases, J lost 3 bases, and 14 bases lay in between. Germline CDR1 is SGHDT and CDR2 is YYEEEE. There are 14 residues in the CDR3. CDR3 nucleotides: TGTGCCAGCAGCCCGGGGACAGCGGGCTACGAGCAGTACTTC. Protein product: CASSPGTAGYEQYF.

V is TRBV7-3 and J is TRBJ2-1, with TRBD2 matching over 10 bases. The CDR3 is 16 residues long. Trimming removed 5 bases from V and 8 bases from J; junction bases left unmatched: 12. Germline lookup yields CDR1 SGHTA and CDR2 FQGTGA. DNA for the CDR3: TGTGCCAGCAGCCCTGAGGCTAGCGGGAGATTGTATGAGCAGTTCTTC. This encodes CASSPEASGRLYEQFF.

This rearrangement joins TRBV28 to TRBJ1-1; no firm D call. This CDR3 spans 15 amino acids. Germline V gene lookup returns CDR1 MDHEN and CDR2 SYDVKM. Trimming left V 5 bases short and J 6 bases short, with 19 bases between. DNA for the CDR3: TGTGCCAGCAGTCAACTACCCGGGAAAACGGCTGAAGCTTTCTTT. Residues: CASSQLPGKTAEAFF.

This chain connects TRBV6-5 to TRBJ1-2, with D possibly matching TRBD1 (5 bases). CDR1 and CDR2 from the germline V gene are MNHEY and SVGAGI. V was pared by 5 bases and J by 8 bases, with 18 bases between. The length of the CDR3 is 14 residues. The CDR3 region has the DNA TGTGCCAGCAGTCGAGGTCTTGCAGGGAACGGCTACACCTTC. Protein sequence: CASSRGLAGNGYTF.

The J gene is TRBJ1-2, the V gene TRBV7-2; D gene ambiguous. V was trimmed by 5 bases and J by 8 bases, leaving 6 bases between them. Germline CDR1 reads SGHTA; CDR2 reads FQGNSA. The CDR3 runs to 10 residues. The CDR3 nucleotides read TGTGCCAGCAGCCGCGAGGGCTACACCTTC. Amino acids: CASSREGYTF.

This chain uses TRBV28 with TRBJ2-5; D may be TRBD2 (6 bases). The ends were cut back, 3 bases at V and 5 bases at J, with 13 bases in the middle. Germline lookup yields CDR1 MDHEN and CDR2 SYDVKM. The length of the CDR3 is 14 residues. The CDR3 DNA follows: TGTGCCAGCAGTTTCGGCCAAGGGAGGGAGACCCAGTACTTC. This codes for CASSFGQGRETQYF. The variable domain in full, with the rest retrieved from reference TRBV28 and TRBJ2-5, is DVKVTQSSRYLVKRTGEKVFLECVQDMDHENMFWYRQDPGLGLRLIYFSYDVKMKEKGDIPEGYSVSREKKERFSLILESASTNQTSMYLCASSFGQGRETQYFGPGTRLLVL.

The chain is built from TRBV28 and TRBJ2-2, with D hard to call. The V end lost 1 base, the J end lost 9 bases, and 3 bases lay between the germline ends. The CDR3 is 11 amino acids. CDR1 MDHEN and CDR2 SYDVKM come from the germline V gene. The CDR3 is CASSLLRELFF. In DNA form, the CDR3 reads TGTGCCAGCAGTTTATTAAGGGAGCTGTTTTTT.

This clone was detected only once. CDR3 loop: CAWSAGTGQISGNTIYF. CDR3 sequence (DNA): TGTGCCTGGAGCGCCGGGACAGGGCAGATTTCTGGAAACACCATATATTTT. The chain has TRBV30 and TRBJ1-3, with 9 bases that match TRBD1. CDR1 is GTSNPN and CDR2 is SVGIG in the germline V gene (reference sequence). V dropped 3 bases and J dropped 1; count of bases not matched to a gene: 10. The CDR3 runs to 17 residues.

This chain connects TRBV27 to TRBJ2-1; the match to TRBD2 covers 7 bases. Looked up from germline, CDR1 is MNHEY and CDR2 is SMNVEV (reference sequence). CDR3 size: 13 residues. The V and J ends lost 5 bases and 8 bases, in that order; junction bases with no gene match: 6. CDR3 residues: CASSLRLADEQFF. The CDR3 DNA is TGTGCCAGCAGTCTCCGACTAGCTGATGAGCAGTTCTTC.

The chain couples TRBV6-5 to TRBJ1-5, with 10 nucleotides matching TRBD1. CDR1 is MNHEY, CDR2 SVGAGI, per germline. The CDR3 has 15 residues. Unmatched junction bases numbered 6, after V lost 5 bases and J lost 5 bases. The CDR3 spells CASSPTGGPHQPQHF. CDR3 sequence (DNA): TGTGCCAGCAGTCCGACAGGGGGCCCTCATCAGCCCCAGCATTTT.

J is TRBJ1-2 and V is TRBV29-1; D is perhaps TRBD1 (5 bases). This CDR3 region has 11 residues. Trimming stripped 6 bases from V and 5 bases from J, with 10 bases between. CDR1 is SQVTM and CDR2 is ANQGSEA in the germline V gene. The CDR3 region is CSVGTGYGYTF. Here the CDR3 DNA reads TGCAGCGTCGGGACTGGATATGGCTACACCTTC.

The chain recombines TRBV5-4 with TRBJ2-2; 10 bases align to TRBD2. This CDR3 region has 16 residues. V lost 0 bases and J lost 8; bases outside the gene matches: 7. In germline, CDR1 is SGHNT, CDR2 YYREEE (reference sequence). Here the CDR3 reads CASSLGTSGMAGELFF. The CDR3 region has the DNA TGTGCCAGCAGCTTGGGAACTAGCGGGATGGCAGGGGAGCTGTTTTTT.

The genes are TRBV7-9 and TRBJ2-1; the D gene is possibly TRBD2 (6 bases). The germline CDR1 and CDR2 sequences are SEHNR and FQNEAQ (reference sequence). The V end lost 6 bases, the J end lost 8 bases, and 17 bases lay between the germline ends. This CDR3 is 14 amino acids long. The CDR3 is CASRASGGFDEQFF. The CDR3 coding sequence is TGTGCCAGCAGGGCCAGCGGAGGGTTCGATGAGCAGTTCTTC. The entire variable domain, with the rest obtained from reference TRBV7-9 and TRBJ2-1, is as follows: DTGVSQNPRHKITKRGQNVTFRCDPISEHNRLYWYRQTLGQGPEFLTYFQNEAQLEKSRLLSDRFSAERPKGSFSTLEIQRTEQGDSAMYLCASRASGGFDEQFFGPGTRLTVL.

In its sample, this clone was seen once. The V and J genes are TRBV10-1 and TRBJ2-2; D is perhaps TRBD1 (6 bases). Trimming took off 6 bases at V and 1 base at J, with 18 bases between the two ends. CDR1 is WNHNN, CDR2 SYGVQD, per germline (reference sequence). The CDR3 has 17 amino acids. The CDR3 loop is CASSPTTGQRNTGELFF. The CDR3 DNA sequence: TGCGCCAGCAGCCCCACGACCGGACAGAGGAACACCGGGGAGCTGTTTTTT.

This clone occurred a few times. This sequence joins TRBV18 and TRBJ1-4; the D gene is possibly TRBD1 (5 bases). The germline V and J ends were trimmed by 1 base and 5 bases, with 14 bases remaining between them. Germline CDR1 KGHSH, CDR2 LQKENI. The CDR3 runs 16 residues. CDR3 DNA: TGTGCCAGCTCACCACTCGGACATCTTCCAAATGAAAAACTGTTTTTT. Amino acids: CASSPLGHLPNEKLFF. Based on the CDR3 plus reference TRBV18 and TRBJ1-4, the full variable domain is NAGVMQNPRHLVRRRGQEARLRCSPMKGHSHVYWYRQLPEEGLKFMVYLQKENIIDESGMPKERFSAEFPKEGPSILRIQQVVRGDSAAYFCASSPLGHLPNEKLFFGSGTQLSVL.

This chain connects TRBV5-4 to TRBJ1-2; D might be TRBD1 (5 bases). The CDR3 totals 14 residues. V was shortened by 2 bases and J by 0 bases, with 8 bases between the two germline ends. Germline V gene data show CDR1 as SGHNT and CDR2 as YYREEE (reference sequence). CDR3 protein: CASSFREANYGYTF. The DNA of the CDR3 is TGTGCCAGCAGCTTCAGGGAAGCTAACTATGGCTACACCTTC.

The V and J genes are TRBV3-1 (or the pseudogene TRBV3-2) and TRBJ2-5, with 7 bases matching TRBD2. Trimming removed 3 bases from V and 9 bases from J; junction bases left unmatched: 13. CDR1 and CDR2 (germline): LGHDT, YNNKEL (reference sequence). This CDR3 has 15 residues. The CDR3: CASSQGVAASGAQYF. CDR3 nucleotides: TGTGCCAGCAGCCAGGGAGTGGCGGCTAGCGGTGCCCAGTACTTC.

V gene TRBV4-1 combines with J gene TRBJ1-5, with a tentative D call TRBD1 (5 bases). V was cut by 2 bases and J by 11 bases, with 19 bases left in between. CDR1 and CDR2 (germline): MGHRA, YSYEKL. This CDR3 has 15 residues. The CDR3 DNA reads as TGCGCCAGCAGCCAATCCGGGGGGGGATTTGCGGCCCAGCATTTT. Its protein product is CASSQSGGGFAAQHF.

This chain joins TRBV30 and TRBJ2-1; a weak D match, TRBD2 (5 bases). The length of the CDR3 is 14 residues. The germline V gene has CDR1 GTSNPN and CDR2 SVGIG (reference sequence). Between the trimmed V and J ends, which lost 2 bases and 2 bases, there was a span of 10 bases. The DNA of the CDR3 is TGTGCCTGGAGTTTTGTCGGGGCCTACAATGAGCAGTTCTTC. Translated, it gives CAWSFVGAYNEQFF.

This chain uses TRBV7-2 with TRBJ2-7; TRBD2 aligns across 8 bases. Germline V lookup: CDR1 SGHTA, CDR2 FQGNSA. The CDR3 totals 16 residues. Unmatched junction bases numbered 7, after V lost 1 base and J lost 2 bases. This CDR3 is CASSLGLAGGAYEQYF. The CDR3 DNA sequence: TGTGCCAGCAGCTTAGGTCTAGCGGGTGGTGCCTACGAGCAGTACTTC.